Listed below are T cell receptor beta chains from one sample, sequenced in a study of blood T cells in healthy people across ages. Using its own MiXCR run on the 5' RACE reads, TCRdb lists one record per CDR3 protein. The data hold over 950,000 distinct CDR3 sequences, with approximately 50% observed a single time. The sequenced material came from blood. All receptors derive from a woman aged 55-69 years in good health. The CDR3 runs from the conserved cysteine through the conserved F or W. The order of the fields is V gene, clone size, J gene, D gene, CDR3 protein, CDR3 DNA. A D gene is named only where the DNA matches it firmly. Only part of the rows carry a size: once, few, many, or a class if the clone is expanded.

TRBV27,many,TRBJ1-4,NA,CASRTTNEKLFF,TGTGCCAGCAGAACAACTAATGAAAAACTGTTTTTT
TRBV18,NA,TRBJ2-7,NA,CASSPPSSYYEQYF,TGTGCCAGCTCACCACCTAGCTCCTACTACGAGCAGTACTTC
TRBV12-3/TRBV12-4,NA,TRBJ2-7,TRBD2,CASNRAGGSYEQYF,TGTGCCAGCAATCGAGCGGGAGGAAGTTACGAGCAGTACTTC
TRBV6-1,NA,TRBJ2-5,TRBD1,CASSEARGQGPQETQYF,TGTGCCAGCAGTGAAGCTCGTGGACAGGGGCCCCAAGAGACCCAGTACTTC
TRBV6-2/TRBV6-3,many,TRBJ1-2,NA,CASIRDPSLYGYTF,TGTGCCAGCATCCGGGACCCGTCGCTGTATGGCTACACCTTC
TRBV6-2/TRBV6-3,NA,TRBJ2-5,NA,CASSDPGVPKRDGQYF,TGTGCCAGCAGTGACCCCGGGGTACCAAAAAGGGACGGGCAGTACTTC
TRBV7-9,NA,TRBJ1-4,NA,CASSQTGIGEKLFF,TGTGCCAGCAGCCAAACAGGGATCGGGGAAAAACTGTTTTTT
TRBV12-3/TRBV12-4,NA,TRBJ2-3,NA,CANSFTGGADTQYF,TGTGCCAACAGTTTCACCGGGGGCGCAGATACGCAGTATTTT
TRBV9,NA,TRBJ1-1,NA,CASSVYPFPGGSTEAFF,TGTGCCAGCAGCGTATACCCCTTTCCAGGTGGTAGCACTGAAGCTTTCTTT
TRBV6-6,NA,TRBJ2-7,TRBD1,CASSYSGGTGVGEQYF,TGTGCCAGCAGTTACTCGGGCGGGACAGGGGTTGGCGAGCAGTACTTC
TRBV2,few,TRBJ2-3,TRBD2,CASSVRREADTQYF,TGTGCCAGCAGTGTCAGACGGGAGGCGGATACGCAGTATTTT
TRBV24-1,NA,TRBJ2-7,NA,CATSDGGAYEQYF,TGTGCCACCAGTGATGGTGGCGCCTACGAGCAGTACTTC
TRBV6-6,few,TRBJ1-1,NA,CASRSADAFF,TGTGCCAGCAGGTCAGCAGATGCTTTCTTT
TRBV28,NA,TRBJ1-2,TRBD1,CASGQGTDHYGYTF,TGTGCCAGCGGACAGGGGACCGACCACTATGGCTACACCTTC
TRBV28,few,TRBJ2-1,NA,CASRKGVASEILQFF,TGTGCCAGCAGAAAGGGGGTGGCGTCTGAGATATTGCAGTTCTTC
TRBV20-1,NA,TRBJ1-6,TRBD1,CSAAVTGGSSPLHF,TGCAGTGCAGCCGTTACAGGGGGCAGTTCACCCCTCCACTTT
TRBV7-2,few,TRBJ2-7,TRBD2,CASSLLAGLGVEQYF,TGTGCCAGCAGCCTCCTAGCGGGATTGGGGGTCGAGCAGTACTTC
TRBV7-2,NA,TRBJ2-1,TRBD1,CASSINRGSPYEQFF,TGTGCCAGCAGCATAAACAGGGGGAGCCCTTATGAGCAGTTCTTC
TRBV4-1,few,TRBJ2-7,NA,CASSQDPGSNYEQYF,TGCGCCAGCAGCCAAGATCCGGGGAGTAACTACGAGCAGTACTTC
TRBV7-2,few,TRBJ2-4,NA,CASRQGGGNIQYF,TGTGCCAGCAGACAGGGGGGGGGAAACATTCAGTACTTC